The TCR beta chain under discussion was sequenced for a study of T-cell memory formation after mild COVID-19. Points from the study as a whole: A subset of responding clones appeared in pre-infection memory, suggesting cross-reactive memory joined.

Each CDR3 protein gets one entry after TCRdb re-called the 5' RACE reads with MiXCR. The profile shows hundreds of thousands of distinct CDR3 sequences, roughly 18% of them singletons. There are 11 residues in the CDR3. Germline CDR1 MNHEY, CDR2 SMNVEV (reference sequence). Trimming removed 6 bases from V and 9 bases from J, with 12 bases in between. With respect to this clonotype: Its antigen is currently unknown.

The specimen sequenced was PBMCs or a T cell subset sorted from them (not recorded which). The chain links TRBV27 to TRBJ2-7; TRBD1 is a possible D gene (5 bases). The sequence derives from an adult woman who had mild COVID-19 (a few samples of this study predate the infection). Cell type and time point are not known. The CDR3 region has the DNA TGTGCCAGCAGCCTAAAGGGGTCGCAGTACTTC. Its translation: CASSLKGSQYF.